Described below is a single T cell receptor beta chain sequence and its context. Its matching antigen is unknown. The assay was carried out at the deep level. Sequenced by immunoSEQ multiplex PCR; TCRdb stores in-frame clones only, minus some. The sample has over 1.5 million clones; 95% to 99% are singletons. These data come from a study of shared clonotypes between healthy human individuals. General observations from the study: Incompleteness in sorted-subset sequencing, despite large depth, was shown by rarefaction.

J lost 5 bases, V lost 2 bases, and 8 bases had no gene match. The CDR3 totals 15 residues. CDR1 is SGHNT, CDR2 YYREEE, per germline (reference sequence). Input material: naive CD4+ T cells sorted from blood. The subset was: CD45RA+ positively selected. The chain couples TRBV5-4 to TRBJ2-5; 8 nucleotides line up with TRBD2. The TCR originated in a man aged 25-45 years in good health. CDR3 residues: CASSFLSGSRETQYF. The CDR3 bases are TGTGCCAGCAGCTTTTTAAGCGGGAGCAGGGAGACCCAGTACTTC.